The T cell receptor beta chain under discussion was sequenced for a study of T cells in Graves' hyperthyroidism and ophthalmopathy (dated by TCRdb to about 2019). For context, the study as a whole: Peripheral blood samples were taken at initial diagnosis, before any treatment was given. Thyroid tissue and blood T-cell repertoires from six or seven Graves' hyperthyroidism patients were also compared in the study. Prospective prediction of ophthalmopathy was tested in an independent validation cohort consisting of 18 to 20 hyperthyroidism patients and over 15 patients who later progressed to ophthalmopathy. The roughly 91 discovery patients were randomly split 7:3 into training and test sets. Once sampling was done, hyperthyroidism patients were given methimazole at a starting dose of 30 mg daily, whereas ophthalmopathy patients were given high-dose intravenous methylprednisolone. According to the paper, TCR Vbeta CDR3 sequencing was carried out on approximately 140 peripheral blood samples, which came from around 43 ophthalmopathy, under 85 hyperthyroidism and some 17 progressor patients. To identify distinguishing TCR V-J signatures, a discovery cohort of about 95 patients was used, comprising approximately 40 with Graves' ophthalmopathy and under 60 with stable Graves' hyperthyroidism.

From the cysteine through the phenylalanine, the CDR3 covers 12 amino acids. Of all the DNA, just the CDR3 is kept, 36 bases in frame from base 1. CDR1 LGHNA and CDR2 YSLEER are derived from the germline V gene. V gives up 0 bases and J gives up 7 bases, and the segment between their germline ends measures 6 bases. Moderately to severely active disease, a Clinical Activity Score of at least 3, a NOSPECS grade of at least 4, and a duration under 3 months were present in ophthalmopathy patients. Any patient with an uncontrolled infection, another autoimmune disease, pregnancy or lactation was excluded. Diagnoses were based on clinical symptoms, serum thyroxine and TRAb, thyroid ultrasound and orbital computed tomography. PBMCs were separated from under 11 ml of fresh peripheral blood using Ficoll-Paque density gradient centrifugation. Total RNA was extracted using Trizol reagent, and RNA quality was assessed on an Agilent 2100 Bioanalyzer.

Overall study results and their limits: In validation, the model predicted progression to ophthalmopathy a median of about 6.5 months before onset, with approximately 70% sensitivity and almost 75% specificity. Sample size was not statistically predetermined, and blinding of investigators to group allocation was not performed. A 13 V-J signature model separated ophthalmopathy from stable hyperthyroidism, with 87.88% sensitivity and roughly 81% specificity in cross-validation and 80%/75% in testing. Blood samples also contained most of the expanded thyroid clonotypes (frequency above 0.001), which suggests that blood repertoires may reflect thyroid immune responses.

The TCR beta CDR3 regions were amplified from RNA transcripts. The first round of RT-PCR for the TCR CDR3 was performed with the HTBI primer set and the Qiagen OneStep RT-PCR kit. A second multiplex PCR round built the libraries, followed by size selection and purification. Libraries were sequenced paired-end with 100 bp reads on an Illumina HiSeq2000. Concerning the study's data processing: SOAPnuke was used to process the raw data, throwing out any read that contained adapters or uncalled bases, had a mean Phred below 15, or lacked an exact constant-primer or identifier match. High-quality paired reads were merged using COPE v1.2.5, and each unique nucleotide sequence was defined as a clonotype. MiTCR v1.1 was used to align the clonotypes against IMGT TRBV, TRBD and TRBJ reference segments. Only V-J combinations with frequency above 0.0001, covering about 99% of repertoires, were analysed. A TCS score was defined as the ratio between F50 (clonal expansion) and ExV (chaos), using BLOSUM62-based TCRdist between CDR3 peptides within each V-J. Welch's t-statistics and random forest reduced roughly 540 V-J features to roughly 13, which were used in a naive Bayes classifier (R e1071). TCRdb took the public reads, trimmed them with fastp at Q25, ran MiXCR for clone calling and kept in-frame beta chains. Here each entry gathers all rows of one CDR3 protein and keeps the most common genes and DNA. The V and J calls and clone size come from TCRdb's table, not from the authors' own analysis. For this sample the table gives a few hundred thousand distinct CDR3 sequences, of which around 16% were detected only once. The biggest ten clones account for 29% of the sample.

This clonotype was seen only a few times. The target of this receptor is not known. The record has no base qualities; no much larger clone is one base away. The rearrangement joined TRBV4-3 to TRBJ1-2; 5 matching bases give a weak D call of TRBD1. The receptor comes from a woman aged 25-40 years with Graves' ophthalmopathy. The sample consisted of blood. The CDR3 sequence is CASSQERGGYTF. The nucleotides read TGCGCCAGCAGCCAAGAAAGGGGTGGCTACACCTTC.